A single sample is the source of the 23 T cell receptor beta chains below, sequenced in a study of T cells expressing NK-cell markers. TCRdb re-called the 5' RACE reads and shows each CDR3 protein once, DNA omitted. This sample's table has about 400,000 distinct CDR3 sequences. Material: blood T cells: a sorted CD56 or NKG2C T cell subset, CD4+ or CD8+ T cells, or bulk PBMC T cells (not recorded which). These receptors originate from a woman aged 45-65 years in good health.

The CDR3 sequence: CSAMWAGGHEQYF. This sequence joins TRBV20-1 and TRBJ2-7; TCRdb gives TRBD1 as the D gene, but with no DNA this cannot be confirmed. From germline, CDR1 is DFQATT and CDR2 SNEGSKA (reference sequence). There are 13 residues in the CDR3.

This CDR3 reads CSVATSGTQETQYF. V gene TRBV29-1 combines with J gene TRBJ2-5; TCRdb calls TRBD2, which cannot be checked without DNA. This CDR3 has 14 residues. CDR1 and CDR2 from the germline V gene are SQVTM and ANQGSEA.

The genes are TRBV11-2 and TRBJ1-4. The CDR3 runs to 13 residues. Looked up from germline, CDR1 is SGHAT and CDR2 is FQNNGV. The CDR3 is CASSLGIWEKLFF.

V usage is TRBV20-1 and J usage is TRBJ1-4. This CDR3 comprises 16 residues. Per germline, CDR1 DFQATT and CDR2 SNEGSKA (reference sequence). The CDR3 sequence: CSARFHSIWPNEKLFF.

The chain has TRBV20-1 and TRBJ1-1; there is no DNA to check the TCRdb D call of TRBD1. The CDR3 runs 15 residues. Germline V gene lookup returns CDR1 DFQATT and CDR2 SNEGSKA (reference sequence). This CDR3 reads CSASPRQGAGTEAFF.

The CDR3 protein is CASSLEASGEQYF. The rearrangement joins TRBV5-1 to TRBJ2-7; TCRdb's D call of TRBD2 is untestable without DNA. This CDR3 region has 13 residues. The germline V gene encodes CDR1 SGHRS and CDR2 YFSETQ.

The chain is built from TRBV5-1 and TRBJ2-7; TCRdb's assignment of TRBD2 cannot be checked, as there is no DNA. CDR1 and CDR2 from the germline V gene are SGHRS and YFSETQ. The CDR3 length is 15 residues. The CDR3 sequence is CASSLGAGLDYEQYF.

This chain uses TRBV12-3 or TRBV12-4 with TRBJ1-5; there is no DNA to check the TCRdb D call of TRBD1. The CDR3 is made up of 13 amino acids. CDR3 sequence reads: CASSPGGNQPQHF.

V and J are TRBV9 and TRBJ2-5; TCRdb gives TRBD2 as the D gene, but with no DNA this cannot be confirmed. Per the germline V gene, CDR1 is SGDLS and CDR2 is YYNGEE. This CDR3 is 16 amino acids long. CDR3 sequence reads: CASSIRLAGGVETQYF.

The chain has TRBV11-2 and TRBJ2-7. The CDR3 length is 15 residues. Germline V gene data show CDR1 as SGHAT and CDR2 as FQNNGV. The CDR3 spells CASSLVGRGSYEQYF.

The gene calls are TRBV5-6 and TRBJ2-1; checking the TCRdb D call of TRBD2 is not possible without DNA. The CDR3 sequence is 12 residues long. The germline V gene encodes CDR1 SGHDT and CDR2 YYEEEE. The CDR3: CASSAGTGEQFF.

The chain links TRBV7-8 to TRBJ2-1; TCRdb's D call of TRBD1 is untestable without DNA. The CDR3 sequence is 15 residues long. The germline V gene has CDR1 SGHVS and CDR2 FQNEAQ. The CDR3 sequence is CASSYPPRPYNEQFF.

The rearrangement links TRBV7-9 to TRBJ1-1; as DNA is missing, the TRBD1 call by TCRdb cannot be tested. Germline V gene lookup returns CDR1 SEHNR and CDR2 FQNEAQ (reference sequence). The CDR3 is 14 amino acids. Here the CDR3 reads CASSPTGVNTEAFF.

The rearrangement joins TRBV2 to TRBJ1-1. The CDR3 totals 14 residues. The germline gives CDR1 SNHLY, CDR2 FYNNEI. The CDR3 here is CASAKPEPTTEAFF.

This rearrangement joins TRBV20-1 to TRBJ1-2; the TRBD1 assignment by TCRdb is unverifiable without DNA. There are 11 residues in the CDR3. From germline, CDR1 is DFQATT and CDR2 SNEGSKA (reference sequence). This CDR3 reads CSANRVGGYTF.

This chain connects TRBV20-1 to TRBJ2-3; the TCRdb D gene call, TRBD2, has no DNA to confirm it. The CDR3 is made up of 15 amino acids. Germline V CDR1 and CDR2: DFQATT, SNEGSKA (reference sequence). The chain's CDR3 is CSVSQSISSTDTQYF.

V is TRBV12-3 or TRBV12-4 and J is TRBJ1-4. The CDR3 runs to 15 residues. CDR3 protein: CASTSDGRGREKLFF.

This CDR3 reads CASSRRDKNYEQYF. V is TRBV11-2 and J is TRBJ2-7; the D gene TCRdb calls, TRBD1, cannot be checked with no DNA. This CDR3 is 14 amino acids long. Germline CDR1 reads SGHAT; CDR2 reads FQNNGV.

The chain joins TRBV20-1 to TRBJ2-1. Germline CDR1 is DFQATT and CDR2 is SNEGSKA (reference sequence). The CDR3 covers 15 residues. The CDR3 sequence is CSARDGQGRHNEQFF.

The V call is TRBV24-1, the J call TRBJ2-4. This CDR3 is 12 amino acids long. Germline loops: CDR1 KGHDR, CDR2 SFDVKD. The CDR3 loop is CATQGAKNIQYF.

The chain has TRBV7-9 and TRBJ1-5. The CDR3 consists of 13 residues. Germline CDR1 and CDR2: SEHNR and FQNEAQ (reference sequence). The CDR3 loop reads CASTGGANQPQHF.

This sequence joins TRBV12-3 or TRBV12-4 and TRBJ2-1; TCRdb outputs TRBD1, but without DNA this stays unchecked. The CDR3 covers 13 residues. CDR3: CASSTGFANEQFF.

V is TRBV10-2 and J is TRBJ1-2; TCRdb returns TRBD1, unconfirmable since there is no DNA. CDR1 and CDR2 (germline): WSHSY, SAAADI. This CDR3 has 15 residues. This CDR3 reads CASSEGGQGRYGYTF.